This T cell receptor beta chain derives from a study of T cell repertoires in cytomegalovirus infection. This clonotype occurred many times. The germline CDR1 and CDR2 sequences are SNHLY and FYNNEI. V was pared by 7 bases and J by 5 bases, with 15 bases between. This CDR3 has 14 residues. TCRdb called the reads again in MiXCR, with one record for every CDR3 protein. The top ten clones hold over 2.5% of a sample with 310,000 or so distinct CDR3 sequences, around 10% of them seen once. The genes are TRBV2 and TRBJ2-4; possibly TRBD1 for D (6 bases). Input material: PBMCs. This TCR derives from a human donor in good health (CMV status not recorded). Some clones in this sample may be carry-over from other donors' samples. DNA for the CDR3: TGTGCCAGCATACGAGCAGGGGTAGAAAACATTCAGTACTTC. This encodes CASIRAGVENIQYF.